This TCR beta chain emerged from a study of blood T cells in healthy people across ages. Through a sample-barcoded 5' primer and a J-beta primer mix, a second PCR was run for roughly 6 to 12 cycles. In TCRdb, the 5' RACE reads were re-called with MiXCR into one record per CDR3 protein. The table includes some 710,000 distinct CDR3 sequences, approximately 21% detected once. The CDR3 length is 17 residues. Germline-derived CDR1 and CDR2 are MNHNS and SASEGT. The ends lost 7 bases at V and 1 base at J; junction bases unmatched: 10. This clonotype showed up just a few times. V is TRBV6-1 and J is TRBJ1-5; 10 nucleotides align to TRBD1. What was sequenced was blood. This sequence was found in a man in his sixties or seventies in good health. The CDR3 sequence: CASTPGQGIRSNQPQHF. In DNA form, the CDR3 reads TGTGCCAGCACCCCGGGACAGGGGATAAGGAGCAATCAGCCCCAGCATTTT.